The present TCR beta chain was sequenced within a study of blood T cell repertoires in COVID-19 (TCRdb year 2020). Regarding the complete study: Samples covering the acute and convalescent phases of COVID-19 were provided by collaborators in the United States, Italy and Spain. Where available, HLA class I and class II types were obtained from metadata supplied by the sample provider rather than from assay-based typing. The prospective study material was composed of cDNA or gDNA derived from T cells, B-cell-depleted T cells, or PBMCs. The repertoires were made available in a free public database intended to serve as a resource for research on the immune response to SARS-CoV-2. The sample metadata nearly always contained a de-identified subject ID, COVID-19 status, age in years and sex. The samples were drawn from the first 160 participants of the ongoing ImmuneRACE study and from more than 1,000 subjects provided by 6 global collaborators. Deeply sampled blood TCRbeta repertoires from subjects exposed to, actively infected with, or recovered from COVID-19 were included in the dataset. What the work shows at the level of the full study, not this receptor alone: Clinical and demographic metadata were provided uncurated, with the amount varying by source and participant.

Trimming removed 5 bases from V and 5 bases from J, leaving 13 bases between the germline ends. In the germline V gene (reference sequence), CDR1 corresponds to GTSNPN and CDR2 to SVGIG. The CDR3, cysteine through phenylalanine, is 13 amino acids long. Only the CDR3 portion is preserved as DNA: 39 bases, with reading frame beginning at the first base. TCRbeta CDR3 regions were amplified from genomic DNA using the immunoSEQ Assay, a bias-controlled multiplex PCR. The paper's processing steps were these. Nucleated cell counts per sample were estimated from amplification of reference gene primers within the assay. To quantify the absolute abundance of each unique TCRbeta CDR3 rearrangement, sequence reads were collapsed and filtered. For each sample, productive Simpson clonality was calculated as the square root of Simpson's diversity index over productive rearrangements. TCRdb obtained this table from immuneACCESS and retained in-frame rearrangements with V and J assigned. These tables miss some clones; where compared with another copy, unresolved V genes account for less than half of the shortfall, and the remainder is unexplained. From that table come the V and J calls and clone size; the DNA was used to work out D and trimming. Here the sample has 98,000 or so clones; about four fifths occur a single time. The top ten clonotypes cover roughly 3.3% of the sample.

The collaborating institutions used their own protocols to collect whole blood in K2EDTA tubes. For TCRbeta analysis, collaborator samples were shipped as frozen whole blood, as isolated PBMCs, or as DNA extracted from either sample type. As regards this clone: Its antigen remains undetermined. No per-base quality is available; no much larger clone lies one base away.

The TCR was taken from a woman at least 80 years old with active or convalescent COVID-19. The sequence joins TRBV30 to TRBJ2-1; the D gene is possibly TRBD1 or TRBD2, with 7 bases matching each. Sequencing was done on a sample of peripheral blood. The CDR3 protein is CAWDREGHNEQFF. The bases read TGTGCCTGGGACAGGGAGGGCCACAATGAGCAGTTCTTC.